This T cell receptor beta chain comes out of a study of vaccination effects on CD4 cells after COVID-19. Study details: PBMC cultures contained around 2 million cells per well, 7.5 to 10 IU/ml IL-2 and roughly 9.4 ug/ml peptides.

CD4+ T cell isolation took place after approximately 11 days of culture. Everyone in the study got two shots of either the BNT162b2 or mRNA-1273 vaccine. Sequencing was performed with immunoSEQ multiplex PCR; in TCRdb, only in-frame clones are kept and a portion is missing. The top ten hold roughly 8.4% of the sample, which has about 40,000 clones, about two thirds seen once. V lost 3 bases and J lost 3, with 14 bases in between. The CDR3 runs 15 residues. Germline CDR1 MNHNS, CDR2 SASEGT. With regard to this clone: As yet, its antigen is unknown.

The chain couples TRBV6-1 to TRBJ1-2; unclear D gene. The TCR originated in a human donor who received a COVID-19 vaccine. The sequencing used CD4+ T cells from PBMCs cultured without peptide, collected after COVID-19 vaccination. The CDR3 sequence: CASSEGITVDYGYTF. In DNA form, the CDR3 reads TGTGCCAGCAGTGAGGGAATCACAGTTGACTATGGCTACACCTTC.